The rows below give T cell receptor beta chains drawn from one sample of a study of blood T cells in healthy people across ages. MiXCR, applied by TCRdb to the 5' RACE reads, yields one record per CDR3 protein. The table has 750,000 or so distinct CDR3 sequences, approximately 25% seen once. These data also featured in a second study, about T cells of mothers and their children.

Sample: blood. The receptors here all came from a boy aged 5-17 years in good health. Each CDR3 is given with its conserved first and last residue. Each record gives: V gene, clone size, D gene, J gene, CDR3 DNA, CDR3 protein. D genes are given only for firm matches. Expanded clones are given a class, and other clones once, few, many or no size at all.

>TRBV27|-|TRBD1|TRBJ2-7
TGTGCCAGCAGTCTGACAGGGCAGAACTACGAGCAGTACTTC
CASSLTGQNYEQYF
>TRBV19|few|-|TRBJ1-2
TGTGCCAGTAGTATCGAGGTTAACTATGGCTACACCTTC
CASSIEVNYGYTF
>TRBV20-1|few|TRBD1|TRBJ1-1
TGCAGTGCTAGAGATCTAGACAGGGAGGGATTCGGCACTGAAGCTTTCTTT
CSARDLDREGFGTEAFF
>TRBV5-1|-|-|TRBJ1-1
TGCGCCAGCAGCTGGGATCGAAACGACCGGAGGGAAGCTTTCTTT
CASSWDRNDRREAFF
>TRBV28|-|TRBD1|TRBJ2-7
TGTGCCATCCGGGACAGGGAAGTCGAGCAGTACTTC
CAIRDREVEQYF
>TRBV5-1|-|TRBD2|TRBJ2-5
TGCGCCAGCAGCTTAGGACTAGCGGGGTTCCAAGAGACCCAGTACTTC
CASSLGLAGFQETQYF
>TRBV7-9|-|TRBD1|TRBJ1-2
TGTGCCAGCAGCTTAGGACAGGGAAGTGGCTACACCTTC
CASSLGQGSGYTF
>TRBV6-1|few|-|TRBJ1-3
TGTGCCAGCTCAACCGGGGTGGACACCATATATTTT
CASSTGVDTIYF
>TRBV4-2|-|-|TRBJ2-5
TGTGCCAGCAGCCAAGAAGCAGGGGCCCAAGAGACCCAGTACTTC
CASSQEAGAQETQYF
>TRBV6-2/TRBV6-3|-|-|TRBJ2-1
TGTGCCAGCAGTTACTCAGGCCGAAATGAGCAGTTCTTC
CASSYSGRNEQFF
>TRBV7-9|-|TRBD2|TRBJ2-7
TGTGCCAGCAGCGGGGGACTAGCGGGTATCTCCTACGAGCAGTACTTC
CASSGGLAGISYEQYF
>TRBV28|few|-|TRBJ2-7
TGTGCCAGCAGCCGCCTCCCAGGACTCTCGCACGAGCAGTACTTC
CASSRLPGLSHEQYF
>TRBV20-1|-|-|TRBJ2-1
TGCAGTGCTAGAGATGCCGGGACACAAAACAATGAGCAGTTCTTC
CSARDAGTQNNEQFF
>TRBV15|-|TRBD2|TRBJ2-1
TGTGCCACCACCAAGGCGGCTAGCGGGGGGAACAATGAGCAGTTCTTC
CATTKAASGGNNEQFF